This T cell receptor beta chain was captured in a study of cytomegalovirus exposure and HLA in healthy donors listed by TCRdb under 2017. The study in broad terms: In an earlier analysis of approximately 500 of the donors, 250 to 350 Gb of sequence data and some 120 million unique TCR beta sequences from about 179 million T cells were reported. Among around 400 genotyped donors of the cohort, an average of roughly 230,000 unique TCR beta nucleotide sequences was sequenced per donor, of which about 18% were non-productive. An earlier analysis of 587 of the donors used high-throughput TCR beta sequencing to judge whether each TCR beta V gene segment behaved as functional or pseudogenic. Every discovery cohort repertoire had been produced on one sequencing platform. A later genetic analysis took genome-wide SNP genotypes for about three fifths of the 666 donors and used that subset as a discovery cohort. Because of strong linkage in the cohort, roughly five DR-DQ haplotypes were treated as single units for association and clustering. Rather than drawing on any new phenotypic data, the later analysis identified candidate immune exposures from TCR beta sequences and the way those sequences occurred across donors. The study used immunosequencing to profile the T cell repertoires of 666 subjects and linked those repertoires to cytomegalovirus serostatus. Of the roughly 390 genotyped donors, approximately 82% fell in the genetic ancestry cluster associated with self-reported Caucasian donors. HLA typing covered class I and class II loci at four-digit resolution. The number of typed donors differed by locus: about 620-630 for A, B, C, DRB1 and DQB1; 500 to 550 for DQA1; 600 to 610 for DPA1; and some 450 for DPB1. Donor age, sex, ethnicity and CMV serostatus were compiled together with the repertoire data. In addition to the first cohort of around 670 subjects, a separate validation cohort of approximately 130 different subjects was used. To study patterns of TCR occurrence, a later analysis re-analyzed previously published TCR beta repertoires from several hundred donors and added high-resolution HLA genotyping. Approximately 330 gigabases of sequencing data and tens of millions of unique TCR sequences made up an early release that covered under 750 HLA-typed donors. To predict cytomegalovirus infection status, the study brought together high-throughput TCR immunosequencing, statistical association of individual TCRs with disease status, and machine learning. The study was designed to test whether signatures of past pathogen exposure could be identified by cataloging public T cell receptors. Here is what the overall study found, with its caveats: A further reported finding was that TCR beta sequences accurately predicted the HLA-A and HLA-B alleles for most subjects in the first cohort. In a later analysis, most CMV-associated TCR beta chains were found to appear HLA-restricted, with HLA associations seemingly driven largely by CMV exposure. In a later analysis, HLA-associated TCR beta chains showed more clonal expansion and lower generation probabilities than non-associated chains that were equally common. A later analysis found that TCR association rates varied across HLA loci, with DRB1 alleles showing the most associated TCRs and HLA-C alleles the fewest. A later analysis reported that several top co-occurrence clusters appeared linked to parvovirus B19, influenza, CMV and Epstein-Barr virus. The authors suggested that the approach could potentially be generalized to other disease states and immunological phenotypes. The 87-base-pair reads could not distinguish some IMGT-functional V segments, including TRBV6-2 and TRBV6-3, so those segments were excluded. In a later analysis, some 18,000 TCR beta sequences were associated with specific HLA alleles at a false discovery rate of 0.05. The sequencing pipeline was judged likely to have produced a cluster of highly shared sequence variants as a technical artifact. In this cohort, only TCR beta chains were sequenced, and detectable features were limited by the absence of alpha or paired-chain data. Linkage disequilibrium might explain the correlated functional status among segregating V segments, but an unknown experimental factor could not be ruled out. An earlier analysis of around 540 of the donors showed that most TCR beta V segments appeared in productive rearrangements either about 87% or about 30% of the time, which broadly matched IMGT annotations. In a later genetic analysis, a missense DCLRE1C variant was associated with V-gene and J-gene trimming of TCR beta chains, and the association was replicated in an independent cohort. Because HLA typing was unavailable for some donors at each locus, only the typed subset was used in association tests. Cytomegalovirus status was reported to be diagnosed by the classifier with high specificity and sensitivity in both the original and validation cohorts. In the study, some 160 TCR beta chains were listed as associated with cytomegalovirus. Across donors, most TCR sequences were observed very rarely, whereas some public TCRs were present in many individuals. CMV serostatus was the only immune exposure information available for the cohort. In a later genetic analysis, fewer N-insertions in productive TCRs were reported among donors in an Asian-associated ancestry cluster than the roughly 700-donor mean. In vitro tests confirmed that a few of the cytomegalovirus-associated TCR beta chains recognize cytomegalovirus antigens. When HLA alleles, especially DR and DQ, strongly co-occurred, attributing TCR associations to individual alleles was difficult. Presence/absence analyses assumed roughly uniform sequencing depth across donors, an assumption that may not hold. Because counts were too low, seventeen rarely observed V segments, including chromosome 9 orphons, were excluded from the earlier analysis of fewer than 650 of the donors.

For this clone: Its target antigen remains unknown. Base qualities are not provided; no much larger clone lies one nucleotide away.

Taken from cysteine to phenylalanine, the CDR3 has 16 residues. Only the CDR3 portion is preserved as DNA: 48 bases, with reading frame beginning at the first base. The germline V gene specifies MNHNS as CDR1 and SASEGT as CDR2. V trim: 1 base; J trim: 3 bases; unmatched bases: 6. The cohort comprised hundreds of healthy bone marrow donors. At the time of sampling, all cohort members were nominally healthy, though unrecorded immune exposures were likely present. The donor was CMV seronegative and belonged to the group of 352 seronegative cohort members. Every donor gave a peripheral blood sample, and the peripheral blood mononuclear cells from that sample were used for TCR beta sequencing. Genomic DNA was extracted from the blood cell samples with the Qiagen DNeasy Blood Extraction Kit. Libraries were prepared through the immunoSEQ multiplex PCR assay. For the multiplex PCR, a mixture combining 60 forward primers for TCR Vbeta segments and 13 reverse primers for TCR Jbeta segments was used. The CDR3 region of rearranged TCR beta genes was amplified from genomic DNA by a multiplex PCR assay. Amplified TCR beta libraries were sequenced as 87-base-pair reads on the Illumina HiSeq System. The study's processing was this. In a later analysis, around 80 million unique TCR beta chains were counted across the 690 or so repertoires, and about 9.9 million of these chains were shared by at least two donors. Raw reads were error-corrected and collapsed into unique sequences by a nearest-neighbor algorithm in which closely related sequences were merged to remove PCR and sequencing errors. To assign V, D and J gene segments, CDR3 sequences were aligned to IMGT reference sequences. For a sequence to be retained, a match of at least six nucleotides was required to both a V gene segment and a J gene segment. Rearrangements were classified as productive when the CDR3 lacked stop codons and remained in frame with V and J, and all other rearrangements were classified as non-productive. CDR3 was defined by IMGT convention, running from the second conserved V-encoded cysteine to the conserved J-encoded phenylalanine. The earlier analysis of about 610 of the donors excluded any sequence lacking an unambiguous match to a single V gene segment. An earlier analysis of 500 to 600 of the donors classified V segments as functional when productive rearrangements were above 56.7% and as segregating when the standard deviation between donors was above 5%. A statistical classification framework was built for diagnosing cytomegalovirus status from the catalog of TCR beta chain sequences. A later analysis assigned V and J genes by comparing TCR nucleotide sequences with IMGT/GENE-DB human TR gene sequences. In a later analysis, CDR3 sequences and most-parsimonious VDJ recombination scenarios were assigned using the TCRdist pipeline. In a later analysis, each TCR beta chain was defined by its CDR3 amino acid sequence together with its V-gene family, and reads without a unique V-gene family were excluded. To address suspected cross-contamination and a sequencing artifact, a later analysis removed 592 highly shared, low-generation-probability nucleotide sequences. For each public chain, a later analysis derived a clonal expansion index from normalized ranks of inferred template counts within each repertoire. A later analysis computed generation probabilities with a VDJ recombination model fitted to out-of-frame rearrangements, and checked the results against IGoR. A later analysis scored TCR-TCR, TCR-HLA and TCR-CMV co-occurrence with hypergeometric tests, applying a repertoire-size bias correction to TCR pairs. In a later analysis, false discovery rates were estimated by permuting HLA or CMV assignments 20 times. In a later analysis, co-occurring TCRs were grouped using DBSCAN, and TCRdist sequence similarity was added for clustering within HLA-allele-positive subsets. Repertoires with fewer than 30,000 or more than 120,000 public chains, plus five repertoires with anomalous nucleotide sharing, were excluded from co-occurrence clustering. Not all clones reach the TCRdb copy of this immuneACCESS table, which keeps in-frame sequences only. Checked studies attribute under half of the gap to unresolved V genes and leave the rest unexplained. The DNA was the basis for D and trimming; V, J and clone size are from that table. A total of roughly 120,000 clones appear in this sample, 81% of them only once. Roughly 3.9% of the sample is in the top ten clones.

The rearranged chain carries TRBV6-1 and TRBJ2-3; TRBD1 fits 8 bases in the junction. The sequencing sample was made of PBMCs. This clonotype was sampled from a woman aged 30 to 39 in good health and CMV-seronegative. The CDR3 has the sequence CASSEETGGYTDTQYF. The nucleotide sequence is given as TGTGCCAGCAGTGAAGAAACAGGGGGTTATACAGATACGCAGTATTTT.